Below, one T cell receptor beta chain is given with its context. Its antigen remains unidentified. The data originate from a study of cytomegalovirus exposure and HLA in healthy donors. Study at large: A later analysis reported the same platform for the 110 or so validation repertoires and the 500 to 750 first-cohort repertoires.

Study conclusions and caveats: That first-cohort TCR clusters tended to co-occur in the roughly 110 validation repertoires was found in a later analysis. In vitro confirmation showed three CMV-associated chains to be CMV antigen specific.

This CDR3 is 15 amino acids long. The ends were cut back, 1 base at V and 3 bases at J, with 13 bases in the middle. From germline, CDR1 is SGHAT and CDR2 FQNNGV. The donors formed part of the approximately 130-subject validation cohort, distinct from the roughly 700-subject first cohort. Sequenced by immunoSEQ multiplex PCR; TCRdb stores in-frame clones only, minus some. Here the sample spans more than 90,000 clones, about 91% being singletons. The sequenced material came from PBMCs. The source of this sequence is a man between 18 and 35 years old in good health and CMV-seronegative. J is TRBJ2-7 and V is TRBV11-2; D may be TRBD1 (6 bases). This CDR3 reads CASSLGPGAHYEQYF. Written as DNA, the CDR3 is TGTGCCAGCAGCTTAGGTCCAGGGGCCCACTACGAGCAGTACTTC.